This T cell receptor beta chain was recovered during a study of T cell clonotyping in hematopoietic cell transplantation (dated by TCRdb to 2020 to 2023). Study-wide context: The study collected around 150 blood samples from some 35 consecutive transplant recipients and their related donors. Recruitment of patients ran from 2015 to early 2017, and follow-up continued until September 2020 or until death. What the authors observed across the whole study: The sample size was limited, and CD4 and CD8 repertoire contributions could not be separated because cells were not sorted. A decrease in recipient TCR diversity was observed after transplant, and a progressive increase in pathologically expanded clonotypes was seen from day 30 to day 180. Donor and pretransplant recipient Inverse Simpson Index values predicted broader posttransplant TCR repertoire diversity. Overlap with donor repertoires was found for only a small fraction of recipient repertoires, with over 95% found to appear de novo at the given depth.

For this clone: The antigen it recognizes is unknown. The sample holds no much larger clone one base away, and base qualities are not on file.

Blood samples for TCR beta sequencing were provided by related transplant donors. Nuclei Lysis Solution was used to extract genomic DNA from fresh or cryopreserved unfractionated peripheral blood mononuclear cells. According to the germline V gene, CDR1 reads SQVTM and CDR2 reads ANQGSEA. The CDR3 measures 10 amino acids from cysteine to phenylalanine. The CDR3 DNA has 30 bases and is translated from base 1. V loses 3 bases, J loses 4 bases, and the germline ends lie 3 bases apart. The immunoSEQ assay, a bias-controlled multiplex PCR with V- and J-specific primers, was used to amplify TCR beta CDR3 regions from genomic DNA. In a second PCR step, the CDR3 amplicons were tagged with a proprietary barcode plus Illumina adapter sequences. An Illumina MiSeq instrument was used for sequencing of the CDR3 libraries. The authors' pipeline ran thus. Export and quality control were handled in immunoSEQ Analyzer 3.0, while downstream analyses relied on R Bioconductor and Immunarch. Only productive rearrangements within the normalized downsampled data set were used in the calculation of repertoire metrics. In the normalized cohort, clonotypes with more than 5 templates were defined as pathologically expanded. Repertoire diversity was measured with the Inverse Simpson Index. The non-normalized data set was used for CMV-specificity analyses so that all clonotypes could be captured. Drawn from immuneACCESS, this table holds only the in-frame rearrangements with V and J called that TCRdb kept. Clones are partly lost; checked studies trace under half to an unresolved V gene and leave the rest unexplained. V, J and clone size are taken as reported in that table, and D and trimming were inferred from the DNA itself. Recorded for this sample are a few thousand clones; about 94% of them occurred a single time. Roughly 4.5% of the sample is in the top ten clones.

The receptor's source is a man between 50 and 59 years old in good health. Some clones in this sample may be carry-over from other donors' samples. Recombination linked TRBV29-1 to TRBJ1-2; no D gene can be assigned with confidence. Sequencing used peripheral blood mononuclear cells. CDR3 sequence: CSVEGYGYTF. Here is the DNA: TGCAGCGTTGAGGGCTATGGCTACACCTTC.